This T cell receptor beta chain was documented in a study of cytomegalovirus exposure and HLA in healthy donors. Study conclusions and caveats: The tendency of first-cohort TCR clusters to co-occur in the roughly 120 validation repertoires was identified by a subsequent analysis.

This CDR3 has 17 residues. The junction had 14 bases not matched to a gene; V was cut back by 4 bases and J by 4 bases. The germline V gene encodes CDR1 SNHLY and CDR2 FYNNEI. A note on this clone: The antigen remains undetermined.

TCRdb keeps only in-frame clones here, not all; method: immunoSEQ multiplex PCR. The data show about 49,000 clones, 92% seen once. The TCR was taken from a man between 18 and 35 years old in good health and CMV-seronegative. Sequences were obtained from PBMCs. The J gene is TRBJ2-3, the V gene TRBV2; 7 positions match TRBD1. The CDR3 sequence: CASSVTTQGKGADTQYF. The CDR3 coding sequence is TGTGCCAGCAGTGTAACGACACAGGGGAAGGGCGCAGATACGCAGTATTTT.